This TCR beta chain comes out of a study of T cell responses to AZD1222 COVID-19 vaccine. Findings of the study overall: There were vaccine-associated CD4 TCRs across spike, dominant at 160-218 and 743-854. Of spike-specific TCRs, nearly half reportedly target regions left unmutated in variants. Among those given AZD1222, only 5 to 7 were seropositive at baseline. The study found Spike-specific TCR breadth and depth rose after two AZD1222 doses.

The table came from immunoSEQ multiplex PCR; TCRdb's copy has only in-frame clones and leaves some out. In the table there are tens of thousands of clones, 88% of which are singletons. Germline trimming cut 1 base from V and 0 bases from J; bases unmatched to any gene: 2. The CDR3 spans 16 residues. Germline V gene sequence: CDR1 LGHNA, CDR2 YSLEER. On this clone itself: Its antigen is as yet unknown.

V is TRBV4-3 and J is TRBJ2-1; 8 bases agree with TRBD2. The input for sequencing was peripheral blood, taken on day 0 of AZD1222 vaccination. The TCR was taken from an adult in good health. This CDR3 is CASSQGLAGSYNEQFF. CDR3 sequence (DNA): TGCGCCAGCAGCCAAGGGCTAGCGGGCTCCTACAATGAGCAGTTCTTC.